This T cell receptor (beta chain) was retrieved from a study of neoadjuvant anti-PD-1 for oral cavity cancer (TCRdb year 2021). Some background on the complete study: Three to four biweekly doses of nivolumab at 3 mg/kg were mostly administered to patients before curative-intent surgical resection. Patients who did not progress were given a fourth nivolumab dose at about day 43 and had definitive surgical resection on days 50-56. Under RECIST 1.1, patients with complete response, partial response or stable disease were classed as responders, and patients with progression were classed as non-responders. An approximately 34% response rate was observed in the parent correlative cohort, in which around twelve patients were included. Overall results and qualifications from the work: Larger post-treatment sizes of preexisting intratumoral clones correlated with greater tumor shrinkage, suggesting expansion of preexisting clones contributed to response. Higher pretreatment blood Treg/Th17 ratios correlated with both higher pretreatment blood TCRbeta clonality and lower post-treatment tumor TCRbeta clonality. Only a few patients per response group were included in the TCR analyses, and larger cohorts for validation were called for by the authors.

The CDR3, cysteine through phenylalanine, is 15 amino acids long. The DNA shown is the 45-base CDR3, in frame from base 1. Trimming takes 4 bases off V and 6 bases off J; junction bases not matched to a gene: 9. CDR1 and CDR2 are read off the germline V gene as SQVTM and ANQGSEA. The time point label here, explained by the study, means: after neoadjuvant nivolumab, at surgical resection. Patients had been newly diagnosed with stage II-IVA oral cavity squamous cell carcinoma, and no prior systemic or radiation treatment had been given to the patients. The cohort was composed of patients with HPV-negative, locally advanced oral cavity squamous cell carcinoma. The samples were obtained from a longitudinal correlative study of a single-arm phase II trial testing neoadjuvant nivolumab in oral cavity squamous cell carcinoma. Subject-matched pre- and post-treatment PBMCs and tumors from three responders and three non-responders underwent genomic DNA-based TCRbeta sequencing. For tumor tissue, genomic DNA extraction relied on the Maxwell RSC DNA from Tissue kit.

To note about this clone: Its antigen is still unknown. No base quality information exists; no much larger clone differs at one position.

Survey sequencing of tumors used two replicates per sample, and the tumor libraries mostly started from approximately 5 ug of input genomic DNA. The immunoSEQ hsTCRbeta kit was used to prepare TCRbeta libraries, following the manufacturer's instructions. The finished libraries were brought together in one pool at approximately 3.1 nM, which was then read using an Illumina NovaSeq 6000 S4 flow cell. The paper's processing steps were these. The immunoSEQ Analyzer was used for raw data preprocessing and quality control. The analysis was limited to productive rearrangements, and each clonotype was defined by a unique CDR3 amino acid sequence. Repertoire clonality was estimated as the Gini-Simpson index, which was calculated using the R package tcR. Gini indices were compared with Student's t test, and associations with tumor size change were assessed by Pearson correlation. As stored in TCRdb, this immuneACCESS dataset retains in-frame rearrangements with V and J assigned. A fraction of the clones does not appear; measured against another copy, unresolved V genes explain less than half of the discrepancy, and the remainder lacks a known reason. The D gene and trimming were derived from the DNA, and the V and J assignments and clone size from that table. Present in this sample are about 15,000 clones, under 40% of which were seen just once. The top ten clonotypes cover approximately 40% of the sample.

The rearranged segments are TRBV29-1 and TRBJ2-1; TRBD2 matches 10 bases in the middle. Material: tumor tissue, obtained after nivolumab (anti-PD-1) treatment. This sequence originates from a person aged 35-79 years with oral cavity squamous cell carcinoma. The nucleotide sequence reads as follows: TGCAGCGTTGTCGGCAGCGGGGGGGCAGGCAATGAGCAGTTCTTC. Translated, this is CSVVGSGGAGNEQFF.